The present entry profiles one TCR beta chain with its context. Its matching antigen is unknown. The data originate from a study of T cell repertoires in cytomegalovirus infection. About the study: It was recently identified HLA-C-restricted and well-studied HLA-B-restricted CMV epitopes that the study used. CMV infection together with matching HLA type was indicated by public TCR beta signatures.

Overall study findings and caveats: Predominance within the ex vivo response was attributable to HLA-C-restricted CMV-specific TCR beta clonotypes. Carriage of CMV together with the relevant HLA was identifiable through cumulative public TCR beta family frequency.

TCRdb re-called the reads with MiXCR, one entry per CDR3 protein. The profile shows around 500,000 distinct CDR3 sequences, 42% of them singletons. This CDR3 region has 17 residues. The germline gives CDR1 MNHGY, CDR2 SAAAGT. V shed 7 bases and J shed 2 bases, with 24 bases lying between them. The material was cultured PBMCs, obtained from culture after CMV antigen stimulation. The chain employs TRBV6-8 and TRBJ2-7; perhaps TRBD2 as D (7 bases). The receptor's source is a human donor in good health (CMV status not recorded). Some clones in this sample may be carry-over from other donors' samples. CDR3: CASTRGGGGRAPYEQYF. The CDR3 DNA follows: TGTGCCAGCACTCGCGGGGGCGGCGGGAGAGCCCCCTACGAGCAGTACTTC.